The 19 T cell receptor beta chains given below trace back to one sample, sequenced in a study of T cell repertoires in cytomegalovirus infection. TCRdb called the reads again in MiXCR, with one record for every CDR3 protein. The data contain hundreds of thousands of distinct CDR3 sequences, under 45% of them singletons. For these TCRs, the target antigens are not known. The material was cultured PBMCs, obtained from culture after CMV antigen stimulation. These TCRs come from a human donor in good health (CMV status not recorded). Some clones in this sample may be carry-over from other donors' samples.

This clonotype was seen only a few times. The chain couples TRBV7-2 to TRBJ2-5, with 12 bases aligning to TRBD2. CDR1 is SGHTA, CDR2 FQGNSA, per germline. CDR3 length: 17 amino acids. Trimming took 2 bases from V and 5 from J; bases not matched to a gene: 9. CDR3: CASSLWASGGGGETQYF. The CDR3 DNA sequence: TGTGCCAGCAGCTTATGGGCTAGCGGGGGGGGTGGGGAGACCCAGTACTTC.

The genes are TRBV28 and TRBJ2-2, with D possibly TRBD2 on 6 matching bases. The germline V gene has CDR1 MDHEN and CDR2 SYDVKM. Trimming stripped 6 bases from V and 3 bases from J, with 11 bases between. The CDR3 is 14 amino acids. The CDR3 is CASRSPGDTGELFF. As DNA, the CDR3 is TGTGCCAGCAGATCGCCGGGGGACACCGGGGAGCTGTTTTTT.

The genes are TRBV29-1 and TRBJ1-2, with no clear D. Per the germline V gene, CDR1 is SQVTM and CDR2 is ANQGSEA. Trimming stripped 7 bases from V and 8 bases from J, with 14 bases between. CDR3 length: 11 residues. The CDR3 bases are TGCAGCGGCGGGGAGGAGGGCGGCTACACCTTC. Protein: CSGGEEGGYTF.

The genes are TRBV20-1 and TRBJ1-2; D is unresolved. CDR1 is DFQATT, CDR2 SNEGSKA, per germline (reference sequence). The ends were cut back, 2 bases at V and 6 bases at J, with 13 bases in the middle. The CDR3 sequence is 13 residues long. CDR3 protein: CSARIRGGNGYTF. In DNA form, the CDR3 reads TGCAGTGCTAGAATCCGGGGAGGGAATGGCTACACCTTC.

This clonotype was picked up a small number of times. This CDR3 is CASSRKGQGVYGYTF. The CDR3 coding sequence is TGTGCCAGCAGCCGCAAGGGGCAGGGTGTCTATGGCTACACCTTC. The V call is TRBV12-3 or TRBV12-4, the J call TRBJ1-2; tentative D call: TRBD1 (5 bases). V was cut by 6 bases and J by 4 bases, with 18 bases left in between. The CDR3 has 15 amino acids.

The chain is built from TRBV27 and TRBJ2-3; D perhaps matches TRBD2 (5 bases). Trimming stripped 3 bases from V and 2 bases from J, with 15 bases between. The germline CDR1 and CDR2 sequences are MNHEY and SMNVEV (reference sequence). The CDR3 has 16 residues. CDR3 loop: CASSFSGERFTDTQYF. CDR3 sequence (DNA): TGTGCCAGCAGTTTTTCCGGGGAAAGGTTCACAGATACGCAGTATTTT.

This clonotype has just a few counts. The rearrangement links TRBV7-2 to TRBJ2-1; no firm D call. V lost 6 bases, J lost 15 bases, and 21 bases lay in between. The CDR3 consists of 13 residues. Germline assignment: CDR1 SGHTA and CDR2 FQGNSA. The CDR3 nucleotides read TGTGCCAGCAGTTTTTCTCAGGTACCCGGGCGGTTCTTC. Translating gives CASSFSQVPGRFF.

V is TRBV7-9 and J is TRBJ2-7; 9 bases match TRBD1. Per germline, CDR1 SEHNR and CDR2 FQNEAQ (reference sequence). J lost 4 bases, V lost 4 bases, and 14 bases had no gene match. The CDR3 length is 17 residues. The chain's CDR3 is CASSSREGQGSLYEQYF. Here the CDR3 DNA reads TGTGCCAGCAGCTCGAGAGAAGGACAGGGGAGTCTGTACGAGCAGTACTTC.

This chain's CDR3 is CASSQEEGGGNQPQHF. The CDR3 bases are TGTGCCAGCAGTCAGGAGGAAGGGGGAGGCAATCAGCCCCAGCATTTT. The chain joins TRBV7-8 to TRBJ1-5, with D perhaps TRBD1 (6 bases). CDR3 length equals 16 residues. V shed 6 bases and J shed 2 bases, with 17 bases lying between them. The germline V gene has CDR1 SGHVS and CDR2 FQNEAQ.

In its sample, this clonotype was seen once. This rearrangement joins TRBV12-3 or TRBV12-4 to TRBJ1-6; D is unresolved. This CDR3 comprises 14 residues. The V end was cut by 7 bases, the J end by 5 bases, with 12 bases between. CDR3 loop: CASTSGPNNSPLHF. The CDR3 DNA reads TGTGCCAGCACCAGCGGGCCAAATAATTCACCCCTCCACTTT.

This clonotype has only one observation. The J gene is TRBJ2-7, the V gene TRBV11-2; 9 bases fit TRBD2. V shed 5 bases and J 0 bases; nucleotides not matched to a gene: 8. This CDR3 has 16 residues. Germline lookup yields CDR1 SGHAT and CDR2 FQNNGV. CDR3 residues: CASSPASGRSSYEQYF. The CDR3 DNA sequence: TGTGCCAGCAGCCCGGCAAGCGGGAGGAGCTCCTACGAGCAGTACTTC.

This clonotype has a handful of counts. The chain joins TRBV7-8 to TRBJ1-5, with 8 bases fitting TRBD1. From germline, CDR1 is SGHVS and CDR2 FQNEAQ. The CDR3 covers 16 residues. The J segment lost 4 bases and the V segment lost 6 bases, leaving 11 bases of the junction unmatched. The DNA for the CDR3 is TGTGCCAGCAGTCAAAAACGACAGGGGCGGAATCAGCCCCAGCATTTT. It is translated as CASSQKRQGRNQPQHF.

CDR3 residues: CASRPTSGSGAYEQYF. The CDR3 nucleotides are TGTGCCAGCAGGCCGACTAGCGGGAGTGGGGCCTACGAGCAGTACTTC. The V call is TRBV6-6, the J call TRBJ2-7; 12 bases line up with TRBD2. V was pared by 6 bases and J by 2 bases, with 8 bases of the junction left unmatched. Germline CDR1 MNHNY, CDR2 SVGAGI (reference sequence). This CDR3 contains 16 residues.

This rearrangement joins TRBV5-4 to TRBJ2-1, with 11 nucleotides matching TRBD2. This CDR3 spans 15 amino acids. Germline CDR1 SGHNT, CDR2 YYREEE (reference sequence). V lost 2 bases to trimming and J lost 2 bases; unmatched junction nucleotides: 0. The CDR3 nucleotides are TGTGCCAGCAGCTTTAGCGGGAGGGCCTACAATGAGCAGTTCTTC. Its protein product is CASSFSGRAYNEQFF. The full variable domain, in which reference TRBV5-4 and TRBJ2-1 provide the parts outside the CDR3, is ETGVTQSPTHLIKTRGQQVTLRCSSQSGHNTVSWYQQALGQGPQFIFQYYREEENGRGNFPPRFSGLQFPNYSSELNVNALELDDSALYLCASSFSGRAYNEQFFGPGTRLTVL.

This clonotype showed up many times. V usage is TRBV7-2 and J usage is TRBJ1-6; D gene ambiguous. CDR3 size: 18 residues. Germline CDR1 SGHTA, CDR2 FQGNSA. V was clipped by 1 base and J by 0 bases, with 13 bases between them. Written as DNA, the CDR3 is TGTGCCAGCAGCTTAGTTCCGGCGACGAGCTCCTATAATTCACCCCTCCACTTT. Residues: CASSLVPATSSYNSPLHF.

This clonotype turned up a few times. This sequence joins TRBV7-6 and TRBJ2-5; no firm D call. Per the germline V gene, CDR1 is SGHVS and CDR2 is FNYEAQ. The V and J ends lost 5 bases and 0 bases respectively, with 10 bases between them. CDR3 length: 14 residues. CDR3 region: CASSPTRNQETQYF. CDR3 in DNA: TGTGCCAGCAGCCCCACAAGAAACCAAGAGACCCAGTACTTC.

This rearrangement joins TRBV20-1 to TRBJ2-3; perhaps TRBD1 as D (5 bases). The ends were cut back, 0 bases at V and 2 bases at J, with 21 bases in the middle. The CDR3 has 18 residues. Germline CDR1 is DFQATT and CDR2 is SNEGSKA (reference sequence). The DNA for the CDR3 is TGCAGTGCTAGAGATCATGCAGGGTATGCCCGATTCACAGATACGCAGTATTTT. Protein: CSARDHAGYARFTDTQYF.

The chain has TRBV10-3 and TRBJ2-1; D is unclear. The germline V and J ends were trimmed by 6 bases and 6 bases, with 15 bases remaining between them. Germline V gives CDR1 ENHRY, CDR2 SYGVKD. CDR3 size: 14 residues. CDR3 sequence: CAISPSSDFNEQFF. Here the CDR3 DNA reads TGTGCCATCAGCCCTTCTTCCGATTTCAATGAGCAGTTCTTC.

This clonotype has a single count. The chain couples TRBV7-8 to TRBJ2-3, with 9 bases that match TRBD2. CDR1 and CDR2 (germline): SGHVS, FQNEAQ. This CDR3 is built from 16 residues. J lost 2 bases, V lost 1 base, and 4 bases had no gene match. The CDR3 DNA follows: TGTGCCAGCAGCTTAGGCGGGGGGGCCTTCACAGATACGCAGTATTTT. Protein product: CASSLGGGAFTDTQYF.